This is a list of T cell receptor beta chains from one sample in a study of T cell responses to AZD1222 COVID-19 vaccine. TCRdb's copy holds only in-frame clones and misses some; the assay was immunoSEQ multiplex PCR. The table has approximately 150,000 clones, around 90% seen once. The sample consisted of peripheral blood, taken on day 0 of AZD1222 vaccination. The receptors stem from an adult in good health. Each CDR3 is given with its conserved first and last residue. The order of the fields is clone size, J gene, V gene, D gene, CDR3 protein, CDR3 DNA. The D gene is left open where the match is weak. Size values are once, few and many counts, or a class for expanded clones, and some rows have none.

- | TRBJ1-1 | TRBV6-5 | - | CASRGGRGDTEAFF | TGTGCCAGCCGCGGGGGCAGAGGGGACACTGAAGCTTTCTTT
- | TRBJ2-3 | TRBV4-2 | - | CASSQEIATDTQYF | TGTGCCAGCAGCCAAGAAATAGCCACAGATACGCAGTATTTT
few | TRBJ1-1 | TRBV11-2 | TRBD1 | CASGNRGKAFF | TGTGCCAGCGGGAACAGGGGAAAGGCTTTCTTT
- | TRBJ2-7 | TRBV19 | TRBD2 | CASSIRAGTRSYEQYF | TGTGCCAGTAGTATAAGGGCCGGGACTAGATCCTACGAGCAGTACTTC
- | TRBJ2-3 | TRBV19 | TRBD2 | CASSLGTSGGAGTDTQYF | TGTGCCAGTAGTTTAGGGACTAGCGGGGGGGCCGGGACAGATACGCAGTATTTT
- | TRBJ1-2 | TRBV19 | - | CASRERGDPSNYGYTF | TGTGCCAGTAGGGAGAGGGGCGACCCTTCTAACTATGGCTACACCTTC
- | TRBJ1-6 | TRBV28 | TRBD1 | CASHLTGVPPLHF | TGTGCCAGTCACCTAACAGGGGTTCCACCCCTCCACTTT
- | TRBJ2-7 | TRBV28 | TRBD2 | CASSSTSGGAYEQYF | TGTGCCAGCAGTTCAACTAGCGGGGGAGCCTACGAGCAGTACTTC
- | TRBJ1-6 | TRBV27 | TRBD1 | CASSLGTAYNSPLHF | TGTGCCAGCAGTTTAGGGACAGCTTATAATTCACCCCTCCACTTT
once | TRBJ2-3 | TRBV9 | - | CASSVDIRALDTQYF | TGTGCCAGCAGCGTGGATATTCGGGCACTAGATACGCAGTATTTT
- | TRBJ2-1 | TRBV7-2 | TRBD1 | CASSQDRVIYNEQFF | TGTGCCAGCAGCCAGGACAGGGTTATTTACAATGAGCAGTTCTTC
- | TRBJ1-1 | TRBV29-1 | TRBD1 | CSVVRTGEGTEAFF | TGCAGCGTCGTTAGGACAGGGGAGGGCACTGAAGCTTTCTTT
- | TRBJ1-3 | TRBV30 | - | CAARRAISGNTIYF | TGTGCCGCGAGAAGGGCAATCTCTGGAAACACCATATATTTT
few | TRBJ2-3 | TRBV5-6 | TRBD2 | CASSLAGLAKDTQYF | TGTGCCAGCAGCTTGGCAGGACTAGCGAAAGATACGCAGTATTTT
- | TRBJ1-1 | TRBV19 | - | CASSSFGVDTEAFF | TGTGCCAGTAGCAGCTTCGGGGTGGACACTGAAGCTTTCTTT
- | TRBJ2-1 | TRBV7-6 | TRBD2 | CASSRGLAGGSSSYNEQFF | TGTGCCAGCAGTCGAGGACTAGCGGGGGGTTCCAGCTCCTACAATGAGCAGTTCTTC
- | TRBJ1-6 | TRBV5-6 | TRBD1 | CASSFLDRDNSPLHF | TGTGCCAGCAGCTTTTTAGACAGGGATAATTCACCCCTCCACTTT
- | TRBJ1-4 | TRBV30 | - | CAWETPEKLFF | TGTGCCTGGGAGACCCCTGAAAAACTGTTTTTT
- | TRBJ1-4 | TRBV27 | - | CASSSSGGRNEKLFF | TGTGCCAGCAGTTCCTCCGGGGGGCGGAATGAAAAACTGTTTTTT
few | TRBJ2-3 | TRBV2 | TRBD2 | CASSIGLAGSTDTQYF | TGTGCCAGCAGTATAGGACTAGCGGGATCCACAGATACGCAGTATTTT
- | TRBJ1-3 | TRBV27 | - | CASSLRAQGNTIYF | TGTGCCAGCAGTTTACGAGCCCAAGGAAACACCATATATTTT
- | TRBJ1-1 | TRBV19 | - | CASTLTGWTEAFF | TGTGCCAGTACCCTGACGGGGTGGACTGAAGCTTTCTTT
- | TRBJ1-4 | TRBV6-5 | - | CASSYGAEATNEKLFF | TGTGCCAGCAGTTACGGGGCAGAAGCAACTAATGAAAAACTGTTTTTT
- | TRBJ1-2 | TRBV7-9 | TRBD1 | CASSLENRGGYTF | TGTGCCAGCAGCTTAGAAAACAGGGGTGGCTACACCTTC
once | TRBJ2-7 | TRBV4-3 | - | CASSQEPGSSYEQYF | TGCGCCAGCAGCCAAGAACCGGGGAGCTCCTACGAGCAGTACTTC
- | TRBJ1-2 | TRBV2 | - | CASLAGNYGYTF | TGTGCCAGCTTGGCGGGCAACTATGGCTACACCTTC
few | TRBJ1-2 | TRBV14 | - | CASSQTGQEGYTF | TGTGCCAGCAGCCAAACCGGGCAGGAAGGCTACACCTTC
- | TRBJ2-7 | TRBV13 | - | CASNLFGFSGTDPSRDF | TGTGCCAGCAACTTATTTGGGTTTTCCGGGACGGATCCTTCGAGAGACTTC
- | TRBJ2-3 | TRBV5-6 | - | CASSSPRVSTDTQYF | TGTGCCAGCAGCTCCCCCAGGGTTAGCACAGATACGCAGTATTTT
- | TRBJ1-5 | TRBV12-3/TRBV12-4 | - | CASSPPNQPQHF | TGTGCCAGCAGTCCTCCCAATCAGCCCCAGCATTTT
once | TRBJ1-5 | TRBV6-1 | TRBD1 | CASSEWDSSNQPQHF | TGTGCCAGCAGTGAATGGGACAGTAGCAATCAGCCCCAGCATTTT
- | TRBJ2-4 | TRBV6-2/TRBV6-3 | TRBD1 | CASSSHRGPEKWGNIQYF | TGTGCCAGCAGTAGTCACAGGGGGCCCGAAAAATGGGGAAACATTCAGTACTTC
- | TRBJ2-7 | TRBV9 | TRBD2 | CASSVGGTSGAYEQYF | TGTGCCAGCAGCGTTGGCGGGACTAGCGGGGCCTACGAGCAGTACTTC
- | TRBJ1-3 | TRBV5-6 | - | CASSVRLLGGTNSGNTIYF | TGTGCCAGCAGCGTACGGTTGTTGGGCGGGACGAACTCTGGAAACACCATATATTTT
once | TRBJ2-5 | TRBV6-2/TRBV6-3 | TRBD1 | CASSYRTGQWQETQYF | TGTGCCAGCAGTTATCGGACGGGACAGTGGCAAGAGACCCAGTACTTC
- | TRBJ2-7 | TRBV18 | TRBD1 | CASSQSGTGGIYEQYF | TGTGCCAGCTCCCAATCCGGGACAGGGGGAATTTACGAGCAGTACTTC
- | TRBJ1-4 | TRBV5-6 | - | CASSPTPTNEKLFF | TGTGCCAGCAGCCCTACACCAACTAATGAAAAACTGTTTTTT
- | TRBJ2-1 | TRBV5-6 | - | CASTYPGQSYNEQFF | TGTGCCAGCACCTACCCTGGACAGTCCTACAATGAGCAGTTCTTC
- | TRBJ1-4 | TRBV7-2 | - | CASSLVLGRPNEKLFF | TGTGCCAGCAGCTTAGTTTTGGGACGCCCTAATGAAAAACTGTTTTTT
- | TRBJ1-2 | TRBV3-1/TRBV3-2 | - | CASSQDLAGEYGYTF | TGTGCCAGCAGCCAAGATCTAGCAGGGGAATATGGCTACACCTTC
- | TRBJ2-1 | TRBV7-9 | TRBD1 | CASSVDGTAYNEQFF | TGTGCCAGCAGCGTCGACGGGACAGCCTACAATGAGCAGTTCTTC
- | TRBJ2-3 | TRBV7-2 | - | CASSPSRPGRTDTQYF | TGTGCCAGCAGCCCCTCTCGCCCCGGACGCACAGATACGCAGTATTTT
- | TRBJ1-1 | TRBV27 | - | CASLGWTEAFF | TGTGCCAGCCTCGGGTGGACTGAAGCTTTCTTT
- | TRBJ1-5 | TRBV24-1 | - | CATSEGARDSNQPQHF | TGTGCCACCAGTGAAGGAGCCCGGGACAGCAATCAGCCCCAGCATTTT
- | TRBJ2-3 | TRBV6-2/TRBV6-3 | TRBD1 | CASSRPGQVSTDTQYF | TGTGCCAGCAGTCGACCCGGACAGGTTAGCACAGATACGCAGTATTTT
- | TRBJ2-2 | TRBV6-2/TRBV6-3 | - | CASSYFGAPDTGELFF | TGTGCCAGCAGTTATTTCGGGGCCCCCGACACCGGGGAGCTGTTTTTT
- | TRBJ2-7 | TRBV19 | - | CASTTTVWESKQYF | TGTGCCAGTACTACAACGGTTTGGGAGTCGAAGCAGTACTTC
- | TRBJ2-3 | TRBV24-1 | TRBD2 | CATSDVTSGSTDTQYF | TGTGCCACCAGTGATGTGACTAGCGGAAGCACAGATACGCAGTATTTT
- | TRBJ2-2 | TRBV5-4 | TRBD2 | CASSLAGRNTGELFF | TGTGCCAGCAGCTTAGCGGGAAGAAACACCGGGGAGCTGTTTTTT
- | TRBJ1-2 | TRBV25-1 | TRBD1 | CASRDRDWDGYTF | TGTGCCAGCAGGGACAGGGATTGGGATGGCTACACCTTC
- | TRBJ1-3 | TRBV3-1/TRBV3-2 | TRBD1 | CASSGTGGVPIYF | TGTGCCAGCTCCGGGACAGGGGGCGTTCCCATATATTTT
once | TRBJ1-3 | TRBV5-5 | TRBD1 | CASSTLPGTGIASSGNTIYF | TGTGCCAGCAGCACCCTTCCCGGGACAGGGATTGCCTCCTCTGGAAACACCATATATTTT
- | TRBJ1-4 | TRBV18 | TRBD1 | CASSAGTALNEKLFF | TGTGCCAGCTCAGCCGGGACAGCTTTAAATGAAAAACTGTTTTTT
- | TRBJ2-1 | TRBV4-3 | TRBD2 | CASSTSGISGEQFF | TGCGCCAGCTCCACAAGCGGGATCTCGGGTGAGCAGTTCTTC
- | TRBJ1-1 | TRBV2 | TRBD1 | CASNFRGLGEAFF | TGTGCCAGCAATTTTAGGGGGCTTGGTGAAGCTTTCTTT
- | TRBJ1-1 | TRBV10-3 | - | CAISESWDTEAFF | TGTGCCATCAGTGAGTCGTGGGACACTGAAGCTTTCTTT
once | TRBJ2-1 | TRBV5-1 | TRBD2 | CASSLGLAGAYNEQFF | TGCGCCAGCAGCCTGGGACTAGCGGGGGCCTACAATGAGCAGTTCTTC
- | TRBJ1-6 | TRBV5-1 | - | CASSLSGLGRSPLHF | TGCGCCAGCAGCTTATCTGGGCTAGGGCGTTCACCCCTCCACTTT